The next 30 T cell receptor beta chains were all read from a single sample in a study of early stage breast cancer tumors. Some clones are missing from TCRdb's copy, which holds only in-frame ones; the method was immunoSEQ multiplex PCR. The sample consists of about 38,000 clones, under 80% of them appearing once. Sequenced sample: blood. Receptor source: a person in their sixties or seventies with breast cancer.

This clone was detected once. The rearrangement links TRBV7-2 to TRBJ1-5; the D gene is possibly TRBD1 (5 bases). V shed 2 bases and J shed 7 bases, with 18 bases lying between them. Germline assignment: CDR1 SGHTA and CDR2 FQGNSA. The CDR3 has 16 amino acids. CDR3 amino acids: CASSLSSTERGQPQHF. The CDR3 DNA sequence: TGTGCCAGCAGCTTATCATCGACAGAACGAGGACAGCCCCAGCATTTT.

The chain is built from TRBV28 and TRBJ1-5; D perhaps matches TRBD1 (5 bases). Trimming took off 6 bases at V and 5 bases at J, with 20 bases between the two ends. CDR3 length: 16 amino acids. Looked up from germline, CDR1 is MDHEN and CDR2 is SYDVKM. The CDR3 region has the DNA TGTGCCAGCAGCCTACTCGGCTGGGGGGAGGATCAGCCCCAGCATTTT. Its protein is CASSLLGWGEDQPQHF.

This clone came up a few times. The chain combines TRBV5-6 with TRBJ1-4, with D possibly matching TRBD1 (5 bases). Germline CDR1 reads SGHDT; CDR2 reads YYEEEE. This CDR3 has 15 amino acids. V shed 1 base and J shed 3 bases, with 10 bases lying between them. CDR3 protein: CASSLYGAPNEKLFF. DNA of the CDR3: TGTGCCAGCAGCTTGTACGGGGCTCCTAATGAAAAACTGTTTTTT. Full variable domain (missing parts from reference TRBV5-6 and TRBJ1-4): DAGVTQSPTHLIKTRGQQVTLRCSPKSGHDTVSWYQQALGQGPQFIFQYYEEEERQRGNFPDRFSGHQFPNYSSELNVNALLLGDSALYLCASSLYGAPNEKLFFGSGTQLSVL.

This clone turned up a few times. As DNA, the CDR3 is TGTGCCAGCAGCTTAGCGGGCAGAGCCAATCAGCCCCAGCATTTT. This codes for CASSLAGRANQPQHF. This chain uses TRBV7-8 with TRBJ1-5; D uncertain. CDR3 length: 15 amino acids. V lost 0 bases and J 3 bases, leaving 9 bases between the germline ends. Per germline, CDR1 SGHVS and CDR2 FQNEAQ. The full variable domain, with the rest looked up from reference TRBV7-8 and TRBJ1-5, is GAGVSQSPRYKVAKRGQDVALRCDPISGHVSLFWYQQALGQGPEFLTYFQNEAQLDKSGLPSDRFFAERPEGSVSTLKIQRTQQEDSAVYLCASSLAGRANQPQHFGDGTRLSIL.

The DNA of the CDR3 is TGTGCCAGCAGCCCGAGAGGGGGGACAGGGTACACTGAAGCTTTCTTT. As protein: CASSPRGGTGYTEAFF. V and J are TRBV7-9 and TRBJ1-1; 9 bases are shared with TRBD1. The CDR3 is 16 residues long. Germline CDR1 and CDR2: SEHNR and FQNEAQ (reference sequence). The J segment lost 3 bases and the V segment lost 5 bases, leaving 10 bases of the junction unmatched.

This clone was seen more than once but under ten times. The CDR3 coding sequence is TGCGCCAGCGCCCGCGGGGGAGAAGGACAGCCCCAGCATTTT. Translation gives CASARGGEGQPQHF. This chain connects TRBV4-1 to TRBJ1-5; possible D gene TRBD1, 5 bases. The CDR3 runs 14 residues. V lost 8 bases and J 7 bases, leaving 18 bases between the germline ends. CDR1 is MGHRA and CDR2 is YSYEKL in the germline V gene.

This clone was found a few times. V gene TRBV19 combines with J gene TRBJ1-2; no reliable D call. In germline, CDR1 is LNHDA, CDR2 SQIVND (reference sequence). Between the trimmed V and J ends, which lost 7 bases and 9 bases, there was a span of 12 bases. There are 11 residues in the CDR3. CDR3 DNA: TGTGCCAGTATCTCCTCCGGGAGCTACACCTTC. Its translation: CASISSGSYTF.

The chain employs TRBV5-4 and TRBJ2-3; 8 positions agree with TRBD2. The V gene's germline CDR1 is SGHNT and CDR2 YYREEE (reference sequence). Trimming at V came to 4 bases and at J to 4 bases, leaving 8 bases not matched to a gene. This CDR3 is built from 15 residues. As DNA, the CDR3 is TGTGCCAGCAGCCACAAGCGGGAGCGGGCAGATACGCAGTATTTT. Amino acid sequence: CASSHKRERADTQYF.

The V call is TRBV5-1, the J call TRBJ2-3; TRBD2 aligns across 9 bases. The ends lost 4 bases at V and 1 base at J; junction bases unmatched: 4. The germline V gene encodes CDR1 SGHRS and CDR2 YFSETQ. The CDR3 is made up of 15 amino acids. CDR3 bases: TGCGCCAGCAGCCTATTAGCGGGGGGCACAGATACGCAGTATTTT. It translates to CASSLLAGGTDTQYF.

This clone was seen once. V usage is TRBV5-1 and J usage is TRBJ2-7, with D uncertain. V shed 2 bases and J shed 3 bases, with 9 bases lying between them. The CDR3 runs to 13 residues. Germline V gene sequence: CDR1 SGHRS, CDR2 YFSETQ. The CDR3 coding sequence is TGCGCCAGCAGCTTAAGGGTCGGCTACGAGCAGTACTTC. This codes for CASSLRVGYEQYF.

This clone has only one observation. The chain combines TRBV5-4 with TRBJ2-1; D not resolved. V lost 4 bases and J lost 3, with 2 bases in between. From germline, CDR1 is SGHNT and CDR2 YYREEE (reference sequence). This CDR3 is 11 amino acids long. Here the CDR3 DNA reads TGTGCCAGCAGCGACTACAATGAGCAGTTCTTC. It translates to CASSDYNEQFF.

This clone has just a few counts. This chain uses TRBV5-8 with TRBJ2-6; D is ambiguous. The length of the CDR3 is 17 residues. The germline V and J ends were trimmed by 4 bases and 0 bases, with 14 bases remaining between them. The germline CDR1 and CDR2 sequences are SGHTS and YDEGEE. Here the CDR3 DNA reads TGTGCCAGCAGCCCCTTCGGCAGATACTCTGGGGCCAACGTCCTGACTTTC. Encoded protein: CASSPFGRYSGANVLTF.

This clone was seen more than once but under ten times. This chain connects TRBV19 to TRBJ1-5; perhaps TRBD1 as D (6 bases). Germline loops: CDR1 LNHDA, CDR2 SQIVND (reference sequence). The CDR3 sequence is 15 residues long. V gave up 5 bases and J gave up 7 bases, with 18 bases separating them. The CDR3 DNA sequence: TGTGCCAGTAGTGGGGGGGCAGGGCGCTTCCAGCCCCAGCATTTT. Residues: CASSGGAGRFQPQHF.

The chain combines TRBV28 with TRBJ1-5, with D possibly matching TRBD1 (5 bases). Germline V gene data show CDR1 as MDHEN and CDR2 as SYDVKM. The CDR3 runs to 12 residues. V lost 6 bases and J lost 15, with 18 bases in between. The CDR3 here is CASSMAPGLMHF. CDR3 nucleotide sequence: TGTGCCAGCAGCATGGCTCCGGGACTGATGCATTTT.

The rearrangement links TRBV30 to TRBJ2-5, with 11 nucleotides matching TRBD2. V was clipped by 2 bases and J by 5 bases; unmatched bases: 7. Germline V gene sequence: CDR1 GTSNPN, CDR2 SVGIG (reference sequence). This CDR3 is built from 15 residues. The chain's CDR3 is CAWSTLAGAGETQYF. The CDR3 region has the DNA TGTGCCTGGAGTACACTAGCGGGGGCTGGGGAGACCCAGTACTTC.

The chain carries TRBV28 and TRBJ1-4; 8 nucleotides line up with TRBD1. The CDR3 extends over 15 amino acids. CDR1 is MDHEN, CDR2 SYDVKM, per germline. V shed 10 bases, J shed 0 bases, and the junction held 7 bases outside the gene matches. The CDR3: CAILRQGSTNEKLFF. Written as DNA, the CDR3 is TGTGCCATACTTCGACAGGGGTCAACTAATGAAAAACTGTTTTTT.

The rearrangement joins TRBV7-9 to TRBJ1-1; maybe TRBD1 (5 bases). Per the germline V gene, CDR1 is SEHNR and CDR2 is FQNEAQ (reference sequence). Trimming took 5 bases from V and 2 from J, leaving 12 bases between them. There are 14 residues in the CDR3. The CDR3 loop reads CASSQGRVNTEAFF. The CDR3, as DNA: TGTGCCAGCAGCCAAGGCAGGGTCAACACTGAAGCTTTCTTT.

The rearrangement joins TRBV7-9 to TRBJ2-1; D not certain. Between the trimmed V and J ends, which lost 1 base and 0 bases, there was a span of 10 bases. The CDR3 totals 16 residues. Germline V gene data show CDR1 as SEHNR and CDR2 as FQNEAQ (reference sequence). DNA for the CDR3: TGTGCCAGCAGCTTAGTGCAGGCCGACTCCTACAATGAGCAGTTCTTC. Its translation is CASSLVQADSYNEQFF.

The rearrangement uses TRBV11-2 and TRBJ1-5, with no clear D. Germline CDR1 SGHAT, CDR2 FQNNGV. The CDR3 spans 15 residues. V dropped 0 bases and J dropped 3 bases, with 9 bases sitting between them. CDR3 bases: TGTGCCAGCAGCTTAGACTTCTACGCCAATCAGCCCCAGCATTTT. Its protein product is CASSLDFYANQPQHF.

The rearrangement uses TRBV5-1 and TRBJ1-4; 8 bases agree with TRBD1. V shed 3 bases and J 2 bases; nucleotides not matched to a gene: 3. The CDR3 totals 15 residues. From germline, CDR1 is SGHRS and CDR2 YFSETQ. The CDR3 here is CASSSHRGTNEKLFF. CDR3 DNA: TGCGCCAGCAGCTCCCACAGGGGGACTAATGAAAAACTGTTTTTT.

The V call is TRBV5-5, the J call TRBJ1-1, with a weak D call TRBD1 (5 bases). Germline CDR1 is SGHKS and CDR2 is YYEKEE (reference sequence). This CDR3 contains 14 residues. V dropped 6 bases and J dropped 4 bases, with 16 bases sitting between them. The CDR3 loop reads CASTWGGVFTEAFF. The DNA for the CDR3 is TGTGCCAGCACCTGGGGGGGGGTATTCACTGAAGCTTTCTTT.

CDR3 sequence: CSVHLGHSYNEQFF. DNA for the CDR3: TGCAGCGTTCACCTCGGACATTCCTACAATGAGCAGTTCTTC. The chain has TRBV29-1 and TRBJ2-1, with D tentatively TRBD1 (5 bases). The CDR3 loop spans 14 amino acids. Germline V CDR1 and CDR2: SQVTM, ANQGSEA. V was trimmed by 5 bases and J by 1 base, leaving 12 bases between them.

The rearrangement uses TRBV28 and TRBJ2-2; D may correspond to TRBD1 or TRBD2 (5 bases each). Trimming cost V 8 bases and J 1 base, with 14 bases left between them. The CDR3 has 15 residues. The germline V gene encodes CDR1 MDHEN and CDR2 SYDVKM. The CDR3, as DNA: TGTGCCAGCTACACCGGGACCTGGAACACCGGGGAGCTGTTTTTT. Its translation is CASYTGTWNTGELFF.

The CDR3 nucleotides are TGTGCCAGCAGCCAAGTTCCAGAGACCCAGTACTTC. This translates into CASSQVPETQYF. This chain connects TRBV14 to TRBJ2-5; D is ambiguous. CDR1 is SGHDN and CDR2 is FVKESK in the germline V gene. The CDR3 totals 12 residues. The ends were cut back, 1 base at V and 4 bases at J, with 4 bases in the middle.

V gene TRBV30 combines with J gene TRBJ1-6; the D gene is possibly TRBD1 (5 bases). The CDR3 loop spans 15 amino acids. Trimming left V 4 bases short and J 6 bases short, with 16 bases between. Germline assignment: CDR1 GTSNPN and CDR2 SVGIG (reference sequence). The CDR3 reads CAWMSLGVGNSPLHF. In DNA, the CDR3 is TGTGCCTGGATGAGCCTAGGGGTGGGTAATTCACCCCTCCACTTT.

V usage is TRBV25-1 and J usage is TRBJ1-1; D unresolved. V was clipped by 5 bases and J by 2 bases, with 15 bases between them. CDR1 and CDR2 (germline): MGHDK, SYGVNS. The CDR3 covers 15 residues. CDR3 DNA sequence: TGTGCCAGCAGTCCGCGCCAGGCGGGTAACACTGAAGCTTTCTTT. Protein product: CASSPRQAGNTEAFF.

J is TRBJ2-1 and V is TRBV5-1; a possible D gene is TRBD1 (5 bases). The germline gives CDR1 SGHRS, CDR2 YFSETQ. The CDR3 length is 14 residues. The V and J ends lost 0 bases and 9 bases respectively, with 13 bases between them. The CDR3 sequence: CASSLGLGAGEQFF. Here the CDR3 DNA reads TGCGCCAGCAGCTTGGGGCTAGGGGCCGGTGAGCAGTTCTTC.

This clone was detected a few times. The rearrangement links TRBV7-9 to TRBJ1-1; tentatively, D is TRBD1 (6 bases). Germline loops: CDR1 SEHNR, CDR2 FQNEAQ (reference sequence). The length of the CDR3 is 13 residues. Trimming stripped 3 bases from V and 6 bases from J, with 11 bases between. The CDR3 DNA reads TGTGCCAGCAGCTTCTTAGGACAGCCTGAAGCTTTCTTT. Residues: CASSFLGQPEAFF.

The V and J genes are TRBV5-4 and TRBJ1-2; D not certain. This CDR3 is built from 15 residues. In germline, CDR1 is SGHNT, CDR2 YYREEE (reference sequence). Trimming left V 4 bases short and J 8 bases short, with 21 bases between. The CDR3 protein is CASSVPTTRAGGYTF. The CDR3 bases are TGTGCCAGCAGCGTCCCCACCACGAGGGCCGGAGGCTACACCTTC. The whole variable domain, filled in from reference TRBV5-4 and TRBJ1-2, reads ETGVTQSPTHLIKTRGQQVTLRCSSQSGHNTVSWYQQALGQGPQFIFQYYREEENGRGNFPPRFSGLQFPNYSSELNVNALELDDSALYLCASSVPTTRAGGYTFGSGTRLTVV.

The chain links TRBV7-3 to TRBJ2-3; TRBD2 matches at 8 bases. CDR3 length: 15 amino acids. With 0 bases clipped from V and 4 bases from J, the junction kept 3 bases outside the gene matches. From germline, CDR1 is SGHTA and CDR2 FQGTGA. CDR3 loop: CASSLTSGASDTQYF. CDR3 coding DNA: TGTGCCAGCAGCTTAACTAGCGGGGCCTCAGATACGCAGTATTTT.